What follows are 26 T cell receptor beta chains derived from one specimen sequenced in a study of cytomegalovirus exposure and HLA in healthy donors. The PCR used 60 Vbeta and 13 Jbeta primers. Profiling relied on immunoSEQ multiplex PCR, and the TCRdb table lists in-frame clones only, not all of them. The sample lists tens of thousands of clones, around 68% occurring once. Material: PBMCs. These receptors all stem from a man aged 50-60 years in good health and CMV-seropositive.

This chain joins TRBV7-2 and TRBJ2-5; 7 bases are a match to TRBD2. CDR1 SGHTA and CDR2 FQGNSA come from the germline V gene. V shed 5 bases and J 7 bases; nucleotides not matched to a gene: 19. The CDR3 has 17 residues. The CDR3 sequence: CASSPYSRSGVEGTQYF. CDR3 nucleotide sequence: TGTGCCAGCAGCCCATACTCGAGGAGCGGGGTAGAGGGGACCCAGTACTTC.

The V gene is TRBV13, the J gene TRBJ2-2; 12 nucleotides line up with TRBD2. The length of the CDR3 is 16 residues. Germline V gives CDR1 PRHDT, CDR2 FYEKMQ (reference sequence). V dropped 3 bases and J dropped 5; count of bases not matched to a gene: 4. The CDR3 here is CASSLPSGGVTGELFF. The CDR3 DNA reads TGTGCCAGCAGCTTGCCTAGCGGGGGGGTAACCGGGGAGCTGTTTTTT. Complete variable domain (other parts from reference TRBV13 and TRBJ2-2): AAGVIQSPRHLIKEKRETATLKCYPIPRHDTVYWYQQGPGQDPQFLISFYEKMQSDKGSIPDRFSAQQFSDYHSELNMSSLELGDSALYFCASSLPSGGVTGELFFGEGSRLTVL.

The genes are TRBV5-4 and TRBJ2-6, with D perhaps TRBD1 (5 bases). V lost 4 bases to trimming and J lost 0 bases, with 14 bases between them. The CDR3 is made up of 17 amino acids. The germline gives CDR1 SGHNT, CDR2 YYREEE (reference sequence). The CDR3 nucleotides read TGTGCCAGCAGCAGGGGAACAACCCTCTCTGGGGCCAACGTCCTGACTTTC. Its protein is CASSRGTTLSGANVLTF.

The chain recombines TRBV5-4 with TRBJ2-5, with TRBD2 identical over 7 bases. V dropped 7 bases and J dropped 2; count of bases not matched to a gene: 11. Germline values: CDR1 SGHNT, CDR2 YYREEE (reference sequence). The CDR3 loop spans 15 amino acids. CDR3 protein: CASGGGAKVQETQYF. The CDR3 nucleotides are TGTGCCAGCGGGGGAGGGGCGAAAGTACAAGAGACCCAGTACTTC.

CDR3 DNA sequence: TGTGCCAGTACGTGGGGAGGCGAGCAGTACTTC. This gives the protein CASTWGGEQYF. V gene TRBV6-1 combines with J gene TRBJ2-7; D possibly corresponds to TRBD2 (6 bases). The ends were cut back, 9 bases at V and 6 bases at J, with 12 bases in the middle. This CDR3 has 11 amino acids. The germline gives CDR1 MNHNS, CDR2 SASEGT.

In this sample, this clone turned up a few times. The V gene is TRBV13, the J gene TRBJ2-7; TRBD1 matches 7 bases. J lost 2 bases, V lost 5 bases, and 6 bases had no gene match. The CDR3 loop spans 14 amino acids. Germline CDR1 and CDR2: PRHDT and FYEKMQ (reference sequence). The CDR3 spells CASSPGQVTYEQYF. The DNA of the CDR3 is TGTGCCAGCAGCCCAGGACAGGTTACCTACGAGCAGTACTTC. Based on the CDR3 plus reference TRBV13 and TRBJ2-7, the full variable domain is AAGVIQSPRHLIKEKRETATLKCYPIPRHDTVYWYQQGPGQDPQFLISFYEKMQSDKGSIPDRFSAQQFSDYHSELNMSSLELGDSALYFCASSPGQVTYEQYFGPGTRLTVT.

This clone has just a few counts. The chain joins TRBV9 to TRBJ1-1; the D gene is possibly TRBD1 (5 bases). The ends were cut back, 5 bases at V and 3 bases at J, with 8 bases in the middle. The CDR3 extends over 12 amino acids. Per the germline V gene, CDR1 is SGDLS and CDR2 is YYNGEE. CDR3 in amino acids: CASSRGDTEAFF. The CDR3 DNA follows: TGTGCCAGCAGTAGGGGCGACACTGAAGCTTTCTTT.

This clone was seen a handful of times. The rearrangement links TRBV6-1 to TRBJ1-2, with a tentative D call TRBD1 (5 bases). Looked up from germline, CDR1 is MNHNS and CDR2 is SASEGT. The CDR3 length is 12 residues. V dropped 2 bases and J dropped 8 bases, with 9 bases sitting between them. CDR3 sequence: CASSERQGGYTF. The CDR3 coding sequence is TGTGCCAGCAGTGAACGGCAGGGCGGCTACACCTTC.

The rearrangement links TRBV28 to TRBJ1-1; TRBD1 agrees at 10 bases. CDR3 size: 14 residues. The junction had 4 bases not matched to a gene; V was cut back by 5 bases and J by 4 bases. Germline CDR1 reads MDHEN; CDR2 reads SYDVKM. This CDR3 is CASSVGQGGTEAFF. In DNA, the CDR3 is TGTGCCAGCAGTGTCGGACAGGGGGGCACTGAAGCTTTCTTT.

The chain is built from TRBV5-1 and TRBJ2-3; D perhaps matches TRBD2 (5 bases). The CDR3 runs to 12 residues. CDR1 and CDR2 (germline): SGHRS, YFSETQ. V was cut by 6 bases and J by 6 bases, with 11 bases left in between. The CDR3 DNA sequence: TGCGCCAGCACCCTGGGCGGGGATACGCAGTATTTT. Its protein is CASTLGGDTQYF.

This chain joins TRBV5-4 and TRBJ1-2; possible D gene TRBD1, 6 bases. Germline values: CDR1 SGHNT, CDR2 YYREEE (reference sequence). Trimming removed 0 bases from V and 5 bases from J, with 14 bases in between. The CDR3 runs 15 residues. CDR3 residues: CASSLGQGLQYGYTF. CDR3 nucleotides: TGTGCCAGCAGCTTGGGGCAGGGGCTGCAATATGGCTACACCTTC.

This clone occurred many times. This chain connects TRBV9 to TRBJ1-1; D is possibly TRBD1 (6 bases). The CDR3 extends over 14 amino acids. Germline-derived CDR1 and CDR2 are SGDLS and YYNGEE. V dropped 2 bases and J dropped 4 bases, with 12 bases sitting between them. The CDR3 bases are TGTGCCAGCAGCGTTTCCTTACAGGGCACTGAAGCTTTCTTT. It is translated as CASSVSLQGTEAFF. Filled out from reference TRBV9 and TRBJ1-1, the complete variable domain reads DSGVTQTPKHLITATGQRVTLRCSPRSGDLSVYWYQQSLDQGLQFLIQYYNGEERAKGNILERFSAQQFPDLHSELNLSSLELGDSALYFCASSVSLQGTEAFFGQGTRLTVV.

The chain employs TRBV5-1 and TRBJ2-2, with 10 positions matching TRBD1. V shed 6 bases and J 5 bases; nucleotides not matched to a gene: 7. Germline V lookup: CDR1 SGHRS, CDR2 YFSETQ. This CDR3 is built from 15 residues. The CDR3 bases are TGCGCCAGCACGACAGGGGGCGCAGATACCGGGGAGCTGTTTTTT. This codes for CASTTGGADTGELFF.

In its sample, this clone was seen once. V is TRBV29-1 and J is TRBJ2-5; 14 bases are a match to TRBD2. Germline V lookup: CDR1 SQVTM, CDR2 ANQGSEA. The V gene end was trimmed by 3 bases and the J gene end by 1 base; junction bases not matched to a gene: 10. The CDR3 spans 18 residues. CDR3 in DNA: TGCAGCGTTGACGGGGGACTAGCGGGAGTCTCTTTCCAAGAGACCCAGTACTTC. Its protein is CSVDGGLAGVSFQETQYF.

The gene calls are TRBV14 and TRBJ2-7; D possibly corresponds to TRBD1 (6 bases). The germline gives CDR1 SGHDN, CDR2 FVKESK. The CDR3 consists of 14 residues. The V end was cut by 3 bases, the J end by 6 bases, with 15 bases between. The CDR3 region is CASSHNTGLGEQYF. The CDR3 DNA sequence: TGTGCCAGCAGCCACAACACAGGGTTAGGCGAGCAGTACTTC.

In its sample, this clone was seen a few times. This chain joins TRBV27 and TRBJ1-1; D may be TRBD1 (6 bases). The CDR3 is made up of 15 amino acids. CDR1 and CDR2 from the germline V gene are MNHEY and SMNVEV (reference sequence). V was cut by 4 bases and J by 1 base, with 13 bases left in between. The CDR3 nucleotides are TGTGCCAGCAGTTCCTTAGGACAGTCGAACACTGAAGCTTTCTTT. This sequence encodes CASSSLGQSNTEAFF.

The chain has TRBV2 and TRBJ2-3; 9 bases agree with TRBD2. The CDR3 covers 15 residues. CDR1 is SNHLY, CDR2 FYNNEI, per germline. The V and J ends lost 6 bases and 7 bases, in that order; junction bases with no gene match: 11. DNA of the CDR3: TGTGCCAGCAGCGCCCCCGGGACTAGCAGGAATACGCAGTATTTT. It is translated as CASSAPGTSRNTQYF. The full variable domain, with the rest looked up from reference TRBV2 and TRBJ2-3, is EPEVTQTPSHQVTQMGQEVILRCVPISNHLYFYWYRQILGQKVEFLVSFYNNEISEKSEIFDDQFSVERPDGSNFTLKIRSTKLEDSAMYFCASSAPGTSRNTQYFGPGTRLTVL.

The J gene is TRBJ1-4, the V gene TRBV5-1; TRBD1 might be the D (6 bases). The CDR3 is 15 residues long. V shed 0 bases and J shed 1 base, with 7 bases lying between them. Germline V gene lookup returns CDR1 SGHRS and CDR2 YFSETQ. The chain's CDR3 is CASSLETGTNEKLFF. DNA of the CDR3: TGCGCCAGCAGCTTGGAGACAGGAACTAATGAAAAACTGTTTTTT.

To note about this clone: Other DNA sequences within the sample encode an identical CDR3. The DNA of the CDR3 is TGCAGCGTTGATCCGGGACAGAGCTACACCTTC. Translated, it gives CSVDPGQSYTF. This chain links TRBV29-1 with TRBJ1-2; 7 positions agree with TRBD1. The germline CDR1 and CDR2 sequences are SQVTM and ANQGSEA. The CDR3 has 11 amino acids. After removal of 3 bases from V and 9 bases from J, the junction contained 4 bases not matched to a gene.

The CDR3 DNA follows: TGTGCCATCAGTGATGCCAGGGAGGGGATCAAAAACGAGCAGTACTTC. Protein: CAISDAREGIKNEQYF. This chain uses TRBV10-3 with TRBJ2-7; 7 nucleotides align to TRBD2. The CDR3 extends over 16 amino acids. J gave up 5 bases and V 3 bases, and 13 bases lay outside the gene matches. Germline CDR1 and CDR2: ENHRY and SYGVKD.

The rearrangement joins TRBV7-9 to TRBJ2-5; TRBD1 agrees at 8 bases. The CDR3 totals 15 residues. Per the germline V gene, CDR1 is SEHNR and CDR2 is FQNEAQ (reference sequence). The V gene end was trimmed by 1 base and the J gene end by 5 bases; junction bases not matched to a gene: 6. This CDR3 is CASSLGAGGKETQYF. CDR3 DNA: TGTGCCAGCAGCTTAGGAGCAGGGGGCAAGGAGACCCAGTACTTC.

Only a few counts were recorded for this clone. The chain links TRBV7-8 to TRBJ2-3, with D perhaps TRBD2 (6 bases). Trimming removed 1 base at V and 8 bases at J, with 16 bases between. The germline CDR1 and CDR2 sequences are SGHVS and FQNEAQ. The CDR3 is 15 amino acids. The CDR3 DNA follows: TGTGCCAGCAGCTTAGTAGGGGACTCAATCGCTACGCAGTATTTT. Translation: CASSLVGDSIATQYF.

This sequence joins TRBV6-1 and TRBJ2-7; 8 nucleotides align to TRBD2. Losses at the gene ends were 8 bases for V and 5 bases for J; bases not matched to a gene: 11. Germline lookup yields CDR1 MNHNS and CDR2 SASEGT. The CDR3 totals 14 residues. The CDR3 loop is CASGIVAGRNEQYF. The CDR3 nucleotides are TGTGCCAGCGGTATCGTAGCGGGAAGGAACGAGCAGTACTTC.

The chain is built from TRBV7-8 and TRBJ1-2, with TRBD1 matching 7 bases. CDR3 length: 13 amino acids. The V and J ends lost 4 bases and 7 bases, in that order; junction bases with no gene match: 6. The germline gives CDR1 SGHVS, CDR2 FQNEAQ. The DNA of the CDR3 is TGTGCCAGCAGCTCTGAACCAGGGGGTGGCTACACCTTC. Translated, it gives CASSSEPGGGYTF. Full variable domain (outside the CDR3, taken from reference TRBV7-8 and TRBJ1-2): GAGVSQSPRYKVAKRGQDVALRCDPISGHVSLFWYQQALGQGPEFLTYFQNEAQLDKSGLPSDRFFAERPEGSVSTLKIQRTQQEDSAVYLCASSSEPGGGYTFGSGTRLTVV.

In its sample, this clone was seen once. The chain is built from TRBV28 and TRBJ2-7; tentatively, D is TRBD2 (6 bases). V was shortened by 2 bases and J by 6 bases, with 14 bases between the two germline ends. Germline CDR1 reads MDHEN; CDR2 reads SYDVKM. The CDR3 covers 14 residues. In DNA, the CDR3 is TGTGCCAGCAGTTTACTCTTCCGGGACTCCGAGCAGTACTTC. Protein product: CASSLLFRDSEQYF.

This clone was seen just once. The chain is built from TRBV6-6 and TRBJ1-2; 7 positions match TRBD1. V trimming: 8 bases; J trimming: 2 bases; junction bases outside the gene matches: 8. This CDR3 has 14 amino acids. Germline V CDR1 and CDR2: MNHNY, SVGAGI (reference sequence). CDR3 DNA: TGTGCCAGCCATAAGGACAGGTTGAACTATGGCTACACCTTC. This codes for CASHKDRLNYGYTF.